The clone carrying this T cell receptor beta chain was detected only a few times. The target antigen is unknown. Being one base from a much bigger clone, this may be a read error. Co-extracted RNA and DNA came from around 18-30 mg of unsorted bulk tissue. The study enrolled treatment-naive patients with chronic HBV infection. This entry is derived from a study of tumor-infiltrating lymphocytes in primary liver carcinoma. Study overall: Tumor staging was T1-T3 N0M0; sizes spanned about 4.2 to 10 cm across.

TCR beta cDNA was reverse-transcribed from around 0.55 ug of total RNA. The reaction used a constant-region primer and ProtoScript II reverse transcriptase. The TCR beta library was amplified through three nested multiplex PCR rounds in a modified ARM-PCR procedure. Rounds one and two of PCR, each of roughly 10 cycles, were primed with TRBV1-TRBV30 forward primers and a C-beta reverse primer. In TCRdb, the multiplex PCR reads were re-called with MiXCR into one record per CDR3 protein. Altogether 120,000 or so distinct CDR3 sequences are present, roughly three fifths being singletons, with the ten largest covering roughly 8.8%. General study findings and limits: Tumor specimens were characterized by a significantly higher top-250-clone fraction than blood (p = 0.039).

The germline gives CDR1 MDHEN, CDR2 SYDVKM. This CDR3 is built from 12 residues. The V gene lost 5 bases and the J gene lost 7 bases, with 9 bases spanning the gap. The sequence was obtained from a woman aged 55-70 years with primary liver carcinoma and hepatitis B virus infection. Sequenced: liver tumor tissue from sampling region 1. The subset denotes: tumor region T1, superior pole. The chain combines TRBV28 with TRBJ1-5, with D unresolved. The CDR3: CASSRIPQPQHF. The CDR3, as DNA: TGTGCCAGCAGTCGGATACCACAGCCCCAGCATTTT.